A single sample is the source of the 18 T cell receptor beta chains below, sequenced in a study of blood T cell repertoires in COVID-19. Produced via immunoSEQ multiplex PCR; TCRdb's table is partial and in-frame only. The sample carries 75,000 to 100,000 clones, 88% recorded once. Sequenced input: peripheral blood. Every receptor here comes from a man between 65 and 85 years old with acute or convalescent COVID-19.

The V gene is TRBV15, the J gene TRBJ1-2; no clear D. Trimming stripped 0 bases from V and 4 bases from J, with 6 bases between. CDR3 length: 13 amino acids. Germline V gives CDR1 LNHNV, CDR2 YYDKDF (reference sequence). CDR3 protein: CATSRDPSYGYTF. In DNA, the CDR3 is TGTGCCACCAGCAGAGACCCGTCCTATGGCTACACCTTC.

V is TRBV19 and J is TRBJ1-2; TRBD1 matches at 10 bases. V lost 5 bases to trimming and J lost 6 bases; unmatched junction nucleotides: 9. The CDR3 totals 15 residues. Germline V gene lookup returns CDR1 LNHDA and CDR2 SQIVND (reference sequence). The CDR3 bases are TGTGCCAGTAGTTCTCGACAGGGGGCAATAGATGGCTACACCTTC. This codes for CASSSRQGAIDGYTF. The variable domain in full, with the rest retrieved from reference TRBV19 and TRBJ1-2, is DGGITQSPKYLFRKEGQNVTLSCEQNLNHDAMYWYRQDPGQGLRLIYYSQIVNDFQKGDIAEGYSVSREKKESFPLTVTSAQKNPTAFYLCASSSRQGAIDGYTFGSGTRLTVV.

The chain joins TRBV5-5 to TRBJ1-3; the D is unclear. The V end was cut by 4 bases, the J end by 0 bases, with 8 bases between. CDR3 length equals 14 residues. Germline V CDR1 and CDR2: SGHKS, YYEKEE (reference sequence). In DNA form, the CDR3 reads TGTGCCAGCAGCCCGGACTACTCTGGAAACACCATATATTTT. Translated, it gives CASSPDYSGNTIYF.

This chain joins TRBV11-2 and TRBJ2-7; TRBD2 might be the D (5 bases). Germline values: CDR1 SGHAT, CDR2 FQNNGV. Trimming removed 3 bases at V and 9 bases at J, with 12 bases between. There are 12 residues in the CDR3. The CDR3 is CASSFQEAPQYF. CDR3 nucleotides: TGTGCCAGCAGCTTCCAGGAGGCACCGCAGTACTTC.

The rearrangement links TRBV11-3 to TRBJ2-2; 8 nucleotides line up with TRBD1. The trim removed 1 base at V and 0 bases at J, leaving 4 bases unmatched. The germline V gene encodes CDR1 SGHNT and CDR2 YENEEA. This CDR3 spans 17 amino acids. DNA for the CDR3: TGTGCCAGCAGCTTAGGGTGGGGACAGGCGAACACCGGGGAGCTGTTTTTT. Translating it yields CASSLGWGQANTGELFF.

V usage is TRBV6-9 and J usage is TRBJ2-7; 7 nucleotides match TRBD2. V shed 0 bases and J 0 bases; nucleotides not matched to a gene: 2. The germline V gene has CDR1 MNHGY and CDR2 SVAAGI. The CDR3 has 15 residues. The CDR3 DNA reads as TGTGCCAGCAGTTATTCTGGCGGGGGCTCCTACGAGCAGTACTTC. The encoded protein is CASSYSGGGSYEQYF.

The chain links TRBV20-1 to TRBJ2-5, with TRBD1 matching over 7 bases. V lost 3 bases to trimming and J lost 5 bases; unmatched junction nucleotides: 6. CDR3 length: 13 residues. CDR1 and CDR2 (germline): DFQATT, SNEGSKA (reference sequence). CDR3 sequence (DNA): TGCAGTGCTAGTGCAGGGGGTAGGGAGACCCAGTACTTC. It specifies CSASAGGRETQYF.

The chain is built from TRBV5-6 and TRBJ2-1; D is possibly TRBD1 (5 bases). CDR1 SGHDT and CDR2 YYEEEE come from the germline V gene. The CDR3 has 14 residues. Trimming removed 2 bases from V and 9 bases from J, with 15 bases in between. CDR3 sequence (DNA): TGTGCCAGCAGCTTCCGGCAGGGCCAAGGTGAGCAGTTCTTC. Encoded protein: CASSFRQGQGEQFF.

The V gene is TRBV6-5, the J gene TRBJ1-6; D gene ambiguous. There are 15 residues in the CDR3. Germline loops: CDR1 MNHEY, CDR2 SVGAGI. The V gene lost 5 bases and the J gene lost 7 bases, with 15 bases spanning the gap. CDR3 coding DNA: TGTGCCAGCAGTCATAGGACTGATCCAAATTCACCCCTCCACTTT. Its translation is CASSHRTDPNSPLHF.

The chain combines TRBV6-4 with TRBJ2-2; D is perhaps TRBD2 (6 bases). Germline V lookup: CDR1 MRHNA, CDR2 SNTAGT. Trimming removed 4 bases from V and 8 bases from J, with 11 bases in between. The CDR3 loop spans 13 amino acids. CDR3 protein: CASSVWEAGELFF. CDR3 sequence (DNA): TGTGCCAGCAGTGTTTGGGAGGCTGGGGAGCTGTTTTTT.

V gene TRBV6-5 combines with J gene TRBJ2-7, with a possible D match to TRBD2 (6 bases). The CDR3 sequence is 13 residues long. CDR1 is MNHEY and CDR2 is SVGAGI in the germline V gene. Trimming cost V 6 bases and J 7 bases, with 16 bases left between them. CDR3 in amino acids: CASRGGDWGEQYF. The CDR3 coding sequence is TGTGCCAGCAGGGGGGGAGATTGGGGTGAGCAGTACTTC.

This chain connects TRBV5-1 to TRBJ2-6; 7 bases align to TRBD1. The germline gives CDR1 SGHRS, CDR2 YFSETQ. CDR3 length equals 18 residues. V shed 2 bases, J shed 0 bases, and the junction held 8 bases outside the gene matches. CDR3 nucleotides: TGCGCCAGCAGCTTCCAGGGGGTCGGGGTCTCTGGGGCCAACGTCCTGACTTTC. Translation gives CASSFQGVGVSGANVLTF.

The V and J genes are TRBV30 and TRBJ1-2; 8 positions match TRBD1. CDR1 is GTSNPN, CDR2 SVGIG, per germline (reference sequence). This CDR3 has 14 residues. Trimming took 6 bases from V and 4 from J; bases not matched to a gene: 10. CDR3 sequence reads: CACNPRDRSYGYTF. CDR3 DNA: TGTGCCTGTAATCCCCGGGACAGGTCCTATGGCTACACCTTC.

This rearrangement joins TRBV18 to TRBJ2-3; a weak D match, TRBD2 (6 bases). V lost 2 bases to trimming and J lost 6 bases, with 15 bases between them. Germline CDR1 is KGHSH and CDR2 is LQKENI. This CDR3 is 15 amino acids long. CDR3 loop: CASSPVGLTYDTQYF. The DNA for the CDR3 is TGTGCCAGCTCACCAGTAGGACTAACCTACGATACGCAGTATTTT.

The genes are TRBV7-2 and TRBJ2-1, with D possibly being TRBD2 (5 bases). Germline CDR1 SGHTA, CDR2 FQGNSA. Trimming took 3 bases from V and 5 from J, leaving 11 bases between them. The CDR3 is 14 residues long. The CDR3 is CASSFGSWDNEQFF. The CDR3 bases are TGTGCCAGCAGCTTTGGGAGTTGGGACAATGAGCAGTTCTTC.

The chain employs TRBV3-1 (or the pseudogene TRBV3-2) and TRBJ2-2; D is unresolved. Germline V gene lookup returns CDR1 LGHDT and CDR2 YNNKEL (reference sequence). The length of the CDR3 is 13 residues. The V gene lost 6 bases and the J gene lost 3 bases, with 8 bases spanning the gap. As DNA, the CDR3 is TGTGCCAGCAGATATGCGGACACCGGGGAGCTGTTTTTT. Protein sequence: CASRYADTGELFF.

The J gene is TRBJ2-1, the V gene TRBV6-2 or TRBV6-3; D unclear. Germline assignment: CDR1 MNHEY and CDR2 SVGEGT. Trimming stripped 1 base from V and 0 bases from J, with 10 bases between. The CDR3 contains 16 residues. CDR3 sequence (DNA): TGTGCCAGCAGTTACTACGCCAGTGGCTCCTACAATGAGCAGTTCTTC. Translation: CASSYYASGSYNEQFF.

V is TRBV6-5 and J is TRBJ2-7; TRBD2 is a possible D gene (6 bases). The CDR3 loop spans 15 amino acids. CDR1 and CDR2 (germline): MNHEY, SVGAGI. V lost 5 bases and J lost 2, with 16 bases in between. CDR3 sequence reads: CASSPTGTATYEQYF. The CDR3 coding sequence is TGTGCCAGCAGTCCAACCGGGACTGCAACCTACGAGCAGTACTTC.